This TCR beta chain was observed in a study of cytomegalovirus exposure and HLA in healthy donors. Study-level information: The use of the same platform for the approximately 130 validation repertoires and the 550 to 850 first-cohort repertoires was reported by a later analysis.

General study findings and limits: Listed as cytomegalovirus-associated were 164 TCR beta chains.

With regard to this clone: Antigen: not known.

This CDR3 is built from 15 residues. The germline V gene has CDR1 MNHEY and CDR2 SMNVEV (reference sequence). Trimming removed 6 bases from V and 4 bases from J; junction bases left unmatched: 8. Repertoires were generated with immunoSEQ multiplex PCR, while TCRdb's copy carries only in-frame clones and drops some. Altogether 200,000 to 250,000 clones are present, almost 90% being singletons, with the ten largest covering about 2.7%. This receptor was obtained from a woman under 30 in good health and CMV-seronegative. The sample taken for sequencing was PBMCs. The J gene is TRBJ2-2, the V gene TRBV27; 7 bases are shared with TRBD1. The chain's CDR3 is CASRQQGRGTGELFF. DNA for the CDR3: TGTGCCAGCAGACAACAGGGGAGAGGCACCGGGGAGCTGTTTTTT.